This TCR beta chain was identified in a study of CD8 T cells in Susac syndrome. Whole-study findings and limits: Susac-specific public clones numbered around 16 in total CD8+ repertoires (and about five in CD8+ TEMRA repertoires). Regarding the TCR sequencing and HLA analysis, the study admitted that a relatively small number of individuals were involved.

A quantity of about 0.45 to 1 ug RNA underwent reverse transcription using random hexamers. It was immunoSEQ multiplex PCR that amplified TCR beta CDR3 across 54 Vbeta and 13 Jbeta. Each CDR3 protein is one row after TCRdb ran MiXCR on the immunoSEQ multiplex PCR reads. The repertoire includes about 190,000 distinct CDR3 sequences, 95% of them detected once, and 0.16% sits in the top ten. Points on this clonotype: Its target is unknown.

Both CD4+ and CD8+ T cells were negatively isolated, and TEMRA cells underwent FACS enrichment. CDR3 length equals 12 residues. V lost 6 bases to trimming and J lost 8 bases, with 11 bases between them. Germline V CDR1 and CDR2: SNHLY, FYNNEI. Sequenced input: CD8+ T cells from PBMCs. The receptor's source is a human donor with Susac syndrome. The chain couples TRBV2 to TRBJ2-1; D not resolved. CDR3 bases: TGTGCCAGCAGCGGAGTGCAAGATGAGCAGTTCTTC. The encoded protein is CASSGVQDEQFF.